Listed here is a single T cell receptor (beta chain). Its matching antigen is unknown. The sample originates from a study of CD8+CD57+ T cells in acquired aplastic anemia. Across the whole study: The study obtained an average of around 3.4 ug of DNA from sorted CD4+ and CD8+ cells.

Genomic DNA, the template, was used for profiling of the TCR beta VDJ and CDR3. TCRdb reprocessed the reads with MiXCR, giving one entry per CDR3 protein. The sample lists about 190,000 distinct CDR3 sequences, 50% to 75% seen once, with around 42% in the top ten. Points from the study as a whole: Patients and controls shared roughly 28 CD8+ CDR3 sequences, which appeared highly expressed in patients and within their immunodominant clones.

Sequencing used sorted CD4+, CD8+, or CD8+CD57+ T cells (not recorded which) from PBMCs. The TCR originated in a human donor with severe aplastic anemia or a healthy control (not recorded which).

CDR3 residues: CAISDYQGGRTEAFF. The DNA for the CDR3 is TGTGCCATCAGTGATTATCAGGGGGGTAGGACTGAAGCTTTCTTT. V is TRBV10-3 and J is TRBJ1-1, with 7 positions matching TRBD1. The CDR3 spans 15 residues. Germline CDR1 and CDR2: ENHRY and SYGVKD. V gave up 3 bases and J gave up 5 bases; unmatched junction bases: 9.